Following are 17 T cell receptor beta chains from one sample sequenced in a study of OX40 agonist ivuxolimab in advanced cancers. TCRdb's table, derived via immunoSEQ multiplex PCR, lists solely in-frame clones and lacks some. The table includes some 19,000 clones, more than 80% detected once. Sequenced here: CD4+ or CD8+ T cells sorted from blood, sampled in a trial of the OX40 agonist ivuxolimab. These receptors originate from an adult with an advanced solid tumor such as melanoma, head and neck, liver or kidney cancer.

The DNA for the CDR3 is TGTGCCAGCAGCTTAGCGGGAGGTCAGGGGAACTATGGCTACACCTTC. Protein: CASSLAGGQGNYGYTF. This chain links TRBV7-2 with TRBJ1-2; perhaps TRBD1 as D (6 bases). V lost 0 bases, J lost 2 bases, and 13 bases lay in between. CDR3 length: 16 residues. CDR1 and CDR2 (germline): SGHTA, FQGNSA.

This clone was observed once. The chain links TRBV4-1 to TRBJ2-7; 9 bases align to TRBD1. The CDR3 totals 16 residues. CDR1 and CDR2 from the germline V gene are MGHRA and YSYEKL. V shed 0 bases, J shed 5 bases, and the junction held 8 bases outside the gene matches. CDR3 region: CASSQEGRTGVDEQYF. The CDR3 nucleotides are TGCGCCAGCAGCCAAGAGGGGCGGACAGGGGTGGACGAGCAGTACTTC.

The genes are TRBV5-1 and TRBJ2-5; 9 nucleotides agree with TRBD1. Losses at the gene ends were 4 bases for V and 5 bases for J; bases not matched to a gene: 6. Germline V gene sequence: CDR1 SGHRS, CDR2 YFSETQ. This CDR3 is 14 amino acids long. The DNA of the CDR3 is TGCGCCAGCAGCAGCCGGGACAGGGTGGAGACCCAGTACTTC. Translated: CASSSRDRVETQYF. The variable domain in full, with the rest retrieved from reference TRBV5-1 and TRBJ2-5, is KAGVTQTPRYLIKTRGQQVTLSCSPISGHRSVSWYQQTPGQGLQFLFEYFSETQRNKGNFPGRFSGRQFSNSRSEMNVSTLELGDSALYLCASSSRDRVETQYFGPGTRLLVL.

The chain has TRBV6-5 and TRBJ2-7; perhaps TRBD1 as D (5 bases). This CDR3 comprises 15 residues. CDR1 and CDR2 from the germline V gene are MNHEY and SVGAGI. V was trimmed by 0 bases and J by 2 bases, leaving 11 bases between them. The chain's CDR3 is CASSYSTSGTYEQYF. The CDR3 DNA is TGTGCCAGCAGTTACTCGACCTCAGGGACCTACGAGCAGTACTTC.

The CDR3 nucleotides are TGTGCCAGCAGCGTAGATAGGACGGACACCGGGGAGCTGTTTTTT. Residues: CASSVDRTDTGELFF. The J gene is TRBJ2-2, the V gene TRBV9; no clear D gene. V lost 0 bases and J lost 3, with 9 bases in between. There are 15 residues in the CDR3. Per the germline V gene, CDR1 is SGDLS and CDR2 is YYNGEE. The full variable domain, with the rest looked up from reference TRBV9 and TRBJ2-2, is DSGVTQTPKHLITATGQRVTLRCSPRSGDLSVYWYQQSLDQGLQFLIQYYNGEERAKGNILERFSAQQFPDLHSELNLSSLELGDSALYFCASSVDRTDTGELFFGEGSRLTVL.

This chain joins TRBV4-1 and TRBJ2-1, with D possibly being TRBD2 (7 bases). The CDR3 contains 17 residues. Trimming took off 0 bases at V and 6 bases at J, with 18 bases between the two ends. Germline CDR1 reads MGHRA; CDR2 reads YSYEKL. Here the CDR3 DNA reads TGCGCCAGCAGCCAAGAGTCAGAGACGGGGGGCCTCAATGAGCAGTTCTTC. As protein: CASSQESETGGLNEQFF.

This chain joins TRBV13 and TRBJ2-7, with TRBD1 matching over 7 bases. The junction had 6 bases not matched to a gene; V was cut back by 5 bases and J by 5 bases. The CDR3 loop spans 13 amino acids. Germline CDR1 reads PRHDT; CDR2 reads FYEKMQ (reference sequence). The CDR3 region has the DNA TGTGCCAGCAGCCCACCCGGACAGGACGAGCAGTACTTC. Translating it yields CASSPPGQDEQYF.

The chain is built from TRBV7-2 and TRBJ2-7, with D perhaps given as TRBD1 or TRBD2 (5 bases each). The CDR3 is 18 amino acids. V was cut by 2 bases and J by 0 bases, with 20 bases left in between. CDR1 is SGHTA and CDR2 is FQGNSA in the germline V gene. The DNA of the CDR3 is TGTGCCAGCAGCTTAAGGGGAATCGCCAGGGACCTCTCCTACGAGCAGTACTTC. Amino acid sequence: CASSLRGIARDLSYEQYF.

The CDR3 protein is CASSLPLLGADTQYF. As DNA, the CDR3 is TGTGCCAGCAGCTTACCGTTGTTAGGGGCAGATACGCAGTATTTT. This chain connects TRBV5-6 to TRBJ2-3, with D maybe TRBD1 (5 bases). Germline V gives CDR1 SGHDT, CDR2 YYEEEE. CDR3 length: 15 amino acids. Deletions cut 2 bases from V and 4 bases from J, with 14 bases between.

This clone appeared once. The chain joins TRBV9 to TRBJ1-1, with a possible D match to TRBD1 (6 bases). The germline gives CDR1 SGDLS, CDR2 YYNGEE. The CDR3 covers 16 residues. With 2 bases removed from V and 5 bases from J, the gap between germline ends came to 19 bases. As DNA, the CDR3 is TGTGCCAGCAGCGTGTTTACCTCAACAGGGAGGACTGAAGCTTTCTTT. Translating it yields CASSVFTSTGRTEAFF.

The chain is built from TRBV9 and TRBJ1-1; D gene uncertain. The CDR3 totals 14 residues. Between the trimmed V and J ends, which lost 3 bases and 3 bases, there was a span of 12 bases. From germline, CDR1 is SGDLS and CDR2 YYNGEE. The chain's CDR3 is CASSEDGLYTEAFF. DNA for the CDR3: TGTGCCAGCAGCGAAGACGGCCTCTACACTGAAGCTTTCTTT.

This clone was recorded once. The chain has TRBV27 and TRBJ2-4; 10 nucleotides agree with TRBD1. The germline V gene encodes CDR1 MNHEY and CDR2 SMNVEV (reference sequence). CDR3 length: 12 residues. With 3 bases clipped from V and 13 bases from J, the junction kept 3 bases outside the gene matches. CDR3 residues: CASSFGTGEQYF. CDR3 in DNA: TGTGCCAGCAGTTTCGGGACAGGGGAACAGTACTTC.

This chain links TRBV6-1 with TRBJ1-1; TRBD1 matches at 8 bases. Germline CDR1 and CDR2: MNHNS and SASEGT. This CDR3 has 15 residues. After removal of 1 base from V and 6 bases from J, the junction contained 7 bases not matched to a gene. The CDR3 region is CASSEVWTGTSEAFF. In DNA form, the CDR3 reads TGTGCCAGCAGTGAAGTGTGGACAGGGACCTCTGAAGCTTTCTTT.

The gene calls are TRBV19 and TRBJ2-2; 7 positions match TRBD2. Germline V gene lookup returns CDR1 LNHDA and CDR2 SQIVND (reference sequence). The CDR3 is 13 amino acids. V gave up 10 bases and J gave up 4 bases; unmatched junction bases: 6. The DNA for the CDR3 is TGTGCCACTAGACTAGCTGGCACCGGGGAGCTGTTTTTT. Translation: CATRLAGTGELFF.

This clone was seen a single time. This chain connects TRBV28 to TRBJ1-6; possibly TRBD1 for D (5 bases). This CDR3 spans 17 amino acids. The V end was cut by 6 bases, the J end by 6 bases, with 21 bases between. Germline V gene sequence: CDR1 MDHEN, CDR2 SYDVKM. The CDR3 DNA reads TGTGCCAGCAGCCACGCTTCCGGGACCTGGTTTAATTCACCCCTCCACTTT. Protein sequence: CASSHASGTWFNSPLHF.

The genes are TRBV5-3 and TRBJ2-7; D not certain. TRBV5-3 is flagged as an ORF with uncertain function. The CDR3 has 15 residues. V was shortened by 1 base and J by 1 base, with 12 bases between the two germline ends. The CDR3 nucleotides read TGTGCCAGAAGCTTGTCAAGACGGATTTCCTACGAGCAGTACTTC. Its translation is CARSLSRRISYEQYF.

The chain is built from TRBV7-9 and TRBJ1-1; 10 nucleotides align to TRBD1. This CDR3 comprises 14 residues. Trimming took 5 bases from V and 7 from J; bases not matched to a gene: 7. The germline CDR1 and CDR2 sequences are SEHNR and FQNEAQ (reference sequence). CDR3 nucleotides: TGTGCCAGCAGCATCGACAGGGGGCAGAATGAAGCTTTCTTT. Protein sequence: CASSIDRGQNEAFF. Full variable domain (missing parts from reference TRBV7-9 and TRBJ1-1): DTGVSQNPRHKITKRGQNVTFRCDPISEHNRLYWYRQTLGQGPEFLTYFQNEAQLEKSRLLSDRFSAERPKGSFSTLEIQRTEQGDSAMYLCASSIDRGQNEAFFGQGTRLTVV.